This TCR beta chain was recorded in a study of blood T cells in healthy people across ages. The J segment lost 4 bases and the V segment lost 2 bases, leaving 6 bases of the junction unmatched. CDR1 is SGHRS and CDR2 is YFSETQ in the germline V gene. The CDR3 has 16 amino acids. About this clonotype itself: Its antigen is undetermined.

Primers used in a second PCR of roughly 6 to 11 cycles were a sample-barcoded 5' primer and a J-beta primer mix. From each sample, at least 2.5 million paired-end reads containing CDR3 were obtained. TCRdb re-called the 5' RACE reads through MiXCR, storing one row per CDR3 protein. The repertoire holds around 1.5 million distinct CDR3 sequences, with roughly 60% as singletons. Notes on the study in general: Leaving the PBMCs unsorted stopped any conclusive comparison of naive versus antigen-experienced cells.

The gene calls are TRBV5-1 and TRBJ2-3; 11 nucleotides line up with TRBD2. The clonotype was recovered from a man between 18 and 35 years old in good health. The sequencing sample was made of blood. DNA of the CDR3: TGCGCCAGCAGCTTCAGACTAGCGGGAAATCCAGATACGCAGTATTTT. Its translation is CASSFRLAGNPDTQYF.